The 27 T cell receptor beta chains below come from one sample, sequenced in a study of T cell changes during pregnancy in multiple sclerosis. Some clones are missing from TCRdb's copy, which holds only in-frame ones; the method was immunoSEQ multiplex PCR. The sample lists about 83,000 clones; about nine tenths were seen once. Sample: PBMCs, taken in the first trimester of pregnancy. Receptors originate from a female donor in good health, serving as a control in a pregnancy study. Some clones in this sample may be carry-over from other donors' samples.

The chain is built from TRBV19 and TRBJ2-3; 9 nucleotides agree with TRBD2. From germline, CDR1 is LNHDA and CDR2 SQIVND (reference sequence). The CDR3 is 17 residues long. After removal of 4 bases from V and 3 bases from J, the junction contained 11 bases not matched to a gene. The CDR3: CASSRFTSGWETDTQYF. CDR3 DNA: TGTGCCAGTAGTAGGTTCACTAGCGGGTGGGAGACAGATACGCAGTATTTT.

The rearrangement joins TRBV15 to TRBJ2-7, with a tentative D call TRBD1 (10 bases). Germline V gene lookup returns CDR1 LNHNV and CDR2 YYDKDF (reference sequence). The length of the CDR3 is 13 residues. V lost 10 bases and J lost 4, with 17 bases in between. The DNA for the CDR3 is TGTGCCAGCGGGGGGGACAGGGGATACGAGCAGTACTTC. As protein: CASGGDRGYEQYF. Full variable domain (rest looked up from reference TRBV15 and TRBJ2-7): DAMVIQNPRYQVTQFGKPVTLSCSQTLNHNVMYWYQQKSSQAPKLLFHYYDKDFNNEADTPDNFQSRRPNTSFCFLDIRSPGLGDTAMYLCASGGDRGYEQYFGPGTRLTVT.

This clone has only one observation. The CDR3 bases are TGTGCCAGCAGCTTAGTACTAGGTCATTCCGGCAATGAGCAGTTCTTC. It specifies CASSLVLGHSGNEQFF. V gene TRBV7-9 combines with J gene TRBJ2-1; possible D gene TRBD2, 5 bases. Germline values: CDR1 SEHNR, CDR2 FQNEAQ (reference sequence). V shed 1 base and J shed 6 bases, with 16 bases lying between them. CDR3 size: 16 residues.

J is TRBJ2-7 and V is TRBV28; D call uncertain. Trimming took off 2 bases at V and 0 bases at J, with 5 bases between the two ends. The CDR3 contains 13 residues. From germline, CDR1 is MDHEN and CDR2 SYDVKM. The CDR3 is CASSLHSSYEQYF. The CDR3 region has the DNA TGTGCCAGCAGTTTACACAGCTCCTACGAGCAGTACTTC.

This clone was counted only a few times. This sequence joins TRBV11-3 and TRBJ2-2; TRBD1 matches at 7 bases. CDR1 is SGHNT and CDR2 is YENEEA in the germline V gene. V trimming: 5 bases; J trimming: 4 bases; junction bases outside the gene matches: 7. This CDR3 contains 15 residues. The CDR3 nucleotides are TGTGCCAGCAGCAACCGACAGGGTGGCACCGGGGAGCTGTTTTTT. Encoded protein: CASSNRQGGTGELFF.

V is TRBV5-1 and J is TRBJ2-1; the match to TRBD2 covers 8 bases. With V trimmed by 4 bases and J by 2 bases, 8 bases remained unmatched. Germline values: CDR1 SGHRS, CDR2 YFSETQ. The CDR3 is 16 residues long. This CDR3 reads CASSIRAGGTYNEQFF. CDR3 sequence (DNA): TGCGCCAGCAGCATACGTGCGGGAGGTACCTACAATGAGCAGTTCTTC.

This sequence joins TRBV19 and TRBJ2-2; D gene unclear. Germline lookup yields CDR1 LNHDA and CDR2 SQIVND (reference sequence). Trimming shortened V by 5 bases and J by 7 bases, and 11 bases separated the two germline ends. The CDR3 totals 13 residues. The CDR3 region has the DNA TGTGCCAGTAGTCCCCGAGTGGTCGGGGAGCTGTTTTTT. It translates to CASSPRVVGELFF.

The CDR3 DNA sequence: TGTGCCAGCAGCCCGACCTTCGGGACAGATACGCAGTATTTT. Translated, it gives CASSPTFGTDTQYF. The J gene is TRBJ2-3, the V gene TRBV7-9; D not resolved. Per the germline V gene, CDR1 is SEHNR and CDR2 is FQNEAQ (reference sequence). The V and J ends lost 5 bases and 3 bases respectively, with 12 bases between them. The CDR3 runs to 14 residues.

The CDR3 region has the DNA TGTGCCAGCAGTGAATACGCCGGGACAGATTCACCCCTCCACTTT. Its translation: CASSEYAGTDSPLHF. The chain employs TRBV25-1 and TRBJ1-6, with 7 bases that match TRBD1. From germline, CDR1 is MGHDK and CDR2 SYGVNS. Trimming at V came to 0 bases and at J to 8 bases, leaving 4 bases not matched to a gene. This CDR3 is 15 amino acids long.

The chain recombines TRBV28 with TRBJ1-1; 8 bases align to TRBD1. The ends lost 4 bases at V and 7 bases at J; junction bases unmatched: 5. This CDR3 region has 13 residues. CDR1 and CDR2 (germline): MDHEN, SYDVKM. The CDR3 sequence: CASSSGQGGEAFF. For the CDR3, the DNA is TGTGCCAGCAGTTCCGGACAGGGCGGTGAAGCTTTCTTT. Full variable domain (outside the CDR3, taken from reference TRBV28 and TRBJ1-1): DVKVTQSSRYLVKRTGEKVFLECVQDMDHENMFWYRQDPGLGLRLIYFSYDVKMKEKGDIPEGYSVSREKKERFSLILESASTNQTSMYLCASSSGQGGEAFFGQGTRLTVV.

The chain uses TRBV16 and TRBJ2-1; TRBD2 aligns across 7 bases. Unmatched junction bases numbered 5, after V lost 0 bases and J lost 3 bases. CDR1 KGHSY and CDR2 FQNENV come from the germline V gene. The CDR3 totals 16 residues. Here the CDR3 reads CASSQSGRGNYNEQFF. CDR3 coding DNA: TGTGCCAGCAGCCAATCTGGGCGGGGGAACTACAATGAGCAGTTCTTC.

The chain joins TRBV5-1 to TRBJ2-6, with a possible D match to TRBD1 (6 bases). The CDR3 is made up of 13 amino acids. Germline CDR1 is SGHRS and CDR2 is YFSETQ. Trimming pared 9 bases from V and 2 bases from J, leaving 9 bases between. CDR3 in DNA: TGCGCCACCCGGACAGCTGGGGCCAACGTCCTGACTTTC. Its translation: CATRTAGANVLTF.

DNA for the CDR3: TGTGCCAGTAGTGTATTGGCAGGTTCAACTAATGAAAAACTGTTTTTT. Its protein product is CASSVLAGSTNEKLFF. The chain links TRBV19 to TRBJ1-4, with D hard to call. This CDR3 spans 16 amino acids. Trimming cost V 5 bases and J 0 bases, with 13 bases left between them. From germline, CDR1 is LNHDA and CDR2 SQIVND (reference sequence).

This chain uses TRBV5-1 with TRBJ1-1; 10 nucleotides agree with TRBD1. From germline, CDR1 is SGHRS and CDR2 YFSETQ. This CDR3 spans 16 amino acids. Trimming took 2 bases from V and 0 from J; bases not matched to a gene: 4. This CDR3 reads CASSLGTGAMNTEAFF. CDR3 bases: TGCGCCAGCAGCTTAGGGACAGGGGCCATGAACACTGAAGCTTTCTTT.

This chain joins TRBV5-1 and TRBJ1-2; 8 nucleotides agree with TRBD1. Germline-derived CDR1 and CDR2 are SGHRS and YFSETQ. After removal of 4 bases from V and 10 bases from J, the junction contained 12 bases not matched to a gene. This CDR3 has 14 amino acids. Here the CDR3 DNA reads TGCGCCAGCAGCCCCGGACAGGGAACGGGCCACTACACCTTC. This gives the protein CASSPGQGTGHYTF.

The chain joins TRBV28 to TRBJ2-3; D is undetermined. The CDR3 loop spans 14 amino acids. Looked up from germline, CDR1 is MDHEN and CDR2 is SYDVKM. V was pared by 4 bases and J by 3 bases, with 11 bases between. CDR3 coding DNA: TGTGCCAGCAGTTCCCCACTTAAGACAGATACGCAGTATTTT. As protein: CASSSPLKTDTQYF.

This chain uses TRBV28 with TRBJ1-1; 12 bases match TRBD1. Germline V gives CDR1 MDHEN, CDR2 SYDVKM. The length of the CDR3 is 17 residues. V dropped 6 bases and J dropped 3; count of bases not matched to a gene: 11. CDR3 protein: CASRLRDRGRRDTEAFF. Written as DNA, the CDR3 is TGTGCCAGCAGACTACGGGACAGGGGGCGCCGGGACACTGAAGCTTTCTTT.

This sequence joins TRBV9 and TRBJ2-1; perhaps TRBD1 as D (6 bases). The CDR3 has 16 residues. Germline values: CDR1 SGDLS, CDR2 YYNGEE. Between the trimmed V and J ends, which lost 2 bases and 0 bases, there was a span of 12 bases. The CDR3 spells CASSVGGGGSYNEQFF. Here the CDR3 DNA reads TGTGCCAGCAGCGTTGGTGGGGGCGGCTCCTACAATGAGCAGTTCTTC. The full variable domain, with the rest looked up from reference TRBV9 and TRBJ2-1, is DSGVTQTPKHLITATGQRVTLRCSPRSGDLSVYWYQQSLDQGLQFLIQYYNGEERAKGNILERFSAQQFPDLHSELNLSSLELGDSALYFCASSVGGGGSYNEQFFGPGTRLTVL.

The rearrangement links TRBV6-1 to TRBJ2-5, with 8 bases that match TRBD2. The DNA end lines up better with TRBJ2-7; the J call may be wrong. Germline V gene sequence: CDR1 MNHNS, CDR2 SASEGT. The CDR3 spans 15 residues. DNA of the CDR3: TGTGCCAGCAGTGGTGACCCGGGGGGGCCAAACGAGCAGTACTTC. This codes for CASSGDPGGPNEQYF.

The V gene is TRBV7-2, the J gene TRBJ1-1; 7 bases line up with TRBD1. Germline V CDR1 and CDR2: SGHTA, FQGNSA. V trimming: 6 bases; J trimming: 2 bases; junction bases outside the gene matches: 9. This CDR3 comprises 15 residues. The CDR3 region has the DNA TGTGCCAGCAGTTTAAACAGGGGTCCAAACACTGAAGCTTTCTTT. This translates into CASSLNRGPNTEAFF.

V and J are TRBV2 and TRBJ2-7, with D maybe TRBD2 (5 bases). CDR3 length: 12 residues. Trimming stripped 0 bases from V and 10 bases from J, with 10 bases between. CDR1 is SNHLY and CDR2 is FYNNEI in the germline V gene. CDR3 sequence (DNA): TGTGCCAGCAGTGAAGCCTTGAGGGAACAGTACTTC. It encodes CASSEALREQYF. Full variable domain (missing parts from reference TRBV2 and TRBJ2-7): EPEVTQTPSHQVTQMGQEVILRCVPISNHLYFYWYRQILGQKVEFLVSFYNNEISEKSEIFDDQFSVERPDGSNFTLKIRSTKLEDSAMYFCASSEALREQYFGPGTRLTVT.

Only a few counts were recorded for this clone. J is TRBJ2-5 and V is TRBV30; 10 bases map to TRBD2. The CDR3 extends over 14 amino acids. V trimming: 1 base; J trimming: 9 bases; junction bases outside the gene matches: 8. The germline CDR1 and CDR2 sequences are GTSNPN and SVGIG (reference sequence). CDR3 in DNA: TGTGCCTGGAGTGAACTAGCGGGGCCCCGGGCCCAGTACTTC. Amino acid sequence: CAWSELAGPRAQYF.

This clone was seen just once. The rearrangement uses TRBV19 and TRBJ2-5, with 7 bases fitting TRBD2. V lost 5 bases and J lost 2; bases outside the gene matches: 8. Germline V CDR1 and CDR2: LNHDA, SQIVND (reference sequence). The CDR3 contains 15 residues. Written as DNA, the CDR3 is TGTGCCAGTAGTGCCAGACTAGCAGTACAAGAGACCCAGTACTTC. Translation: CASSARLAVQETQYF.

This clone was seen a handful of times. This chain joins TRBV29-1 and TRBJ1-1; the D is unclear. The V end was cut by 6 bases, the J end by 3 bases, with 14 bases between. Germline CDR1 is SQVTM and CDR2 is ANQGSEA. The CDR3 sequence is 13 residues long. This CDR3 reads CSVVLYGDTEAFF. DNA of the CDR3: TGCAGCGTGGTTCTATACGGGGACACTGAAGCTTTCTTT.

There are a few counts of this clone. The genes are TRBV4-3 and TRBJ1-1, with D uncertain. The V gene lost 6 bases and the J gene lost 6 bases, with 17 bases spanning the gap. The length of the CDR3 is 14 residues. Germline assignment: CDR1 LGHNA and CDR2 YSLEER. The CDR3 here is CASSPGREYAEAFF. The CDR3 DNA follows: TGCGCCAGCAGTCCCGGACGGGAGTACGCTGAAGCTTTCTTT.

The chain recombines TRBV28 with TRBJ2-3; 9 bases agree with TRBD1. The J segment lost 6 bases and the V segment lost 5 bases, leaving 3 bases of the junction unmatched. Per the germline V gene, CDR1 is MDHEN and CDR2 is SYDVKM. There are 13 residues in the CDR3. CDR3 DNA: TGTGCCAGCAGTAACAGGGGGCGTGATACGCAGTATTTT. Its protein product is CASSNRGRDTQYF.

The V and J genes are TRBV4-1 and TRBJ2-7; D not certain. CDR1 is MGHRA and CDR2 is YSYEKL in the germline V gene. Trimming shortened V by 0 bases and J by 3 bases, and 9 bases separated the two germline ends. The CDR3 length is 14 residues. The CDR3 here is CASSQEQRSYEQYF. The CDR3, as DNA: TGCGCCAGCAGCCAAGAGCAACGCAGCTACGAGCAGTACTTC.